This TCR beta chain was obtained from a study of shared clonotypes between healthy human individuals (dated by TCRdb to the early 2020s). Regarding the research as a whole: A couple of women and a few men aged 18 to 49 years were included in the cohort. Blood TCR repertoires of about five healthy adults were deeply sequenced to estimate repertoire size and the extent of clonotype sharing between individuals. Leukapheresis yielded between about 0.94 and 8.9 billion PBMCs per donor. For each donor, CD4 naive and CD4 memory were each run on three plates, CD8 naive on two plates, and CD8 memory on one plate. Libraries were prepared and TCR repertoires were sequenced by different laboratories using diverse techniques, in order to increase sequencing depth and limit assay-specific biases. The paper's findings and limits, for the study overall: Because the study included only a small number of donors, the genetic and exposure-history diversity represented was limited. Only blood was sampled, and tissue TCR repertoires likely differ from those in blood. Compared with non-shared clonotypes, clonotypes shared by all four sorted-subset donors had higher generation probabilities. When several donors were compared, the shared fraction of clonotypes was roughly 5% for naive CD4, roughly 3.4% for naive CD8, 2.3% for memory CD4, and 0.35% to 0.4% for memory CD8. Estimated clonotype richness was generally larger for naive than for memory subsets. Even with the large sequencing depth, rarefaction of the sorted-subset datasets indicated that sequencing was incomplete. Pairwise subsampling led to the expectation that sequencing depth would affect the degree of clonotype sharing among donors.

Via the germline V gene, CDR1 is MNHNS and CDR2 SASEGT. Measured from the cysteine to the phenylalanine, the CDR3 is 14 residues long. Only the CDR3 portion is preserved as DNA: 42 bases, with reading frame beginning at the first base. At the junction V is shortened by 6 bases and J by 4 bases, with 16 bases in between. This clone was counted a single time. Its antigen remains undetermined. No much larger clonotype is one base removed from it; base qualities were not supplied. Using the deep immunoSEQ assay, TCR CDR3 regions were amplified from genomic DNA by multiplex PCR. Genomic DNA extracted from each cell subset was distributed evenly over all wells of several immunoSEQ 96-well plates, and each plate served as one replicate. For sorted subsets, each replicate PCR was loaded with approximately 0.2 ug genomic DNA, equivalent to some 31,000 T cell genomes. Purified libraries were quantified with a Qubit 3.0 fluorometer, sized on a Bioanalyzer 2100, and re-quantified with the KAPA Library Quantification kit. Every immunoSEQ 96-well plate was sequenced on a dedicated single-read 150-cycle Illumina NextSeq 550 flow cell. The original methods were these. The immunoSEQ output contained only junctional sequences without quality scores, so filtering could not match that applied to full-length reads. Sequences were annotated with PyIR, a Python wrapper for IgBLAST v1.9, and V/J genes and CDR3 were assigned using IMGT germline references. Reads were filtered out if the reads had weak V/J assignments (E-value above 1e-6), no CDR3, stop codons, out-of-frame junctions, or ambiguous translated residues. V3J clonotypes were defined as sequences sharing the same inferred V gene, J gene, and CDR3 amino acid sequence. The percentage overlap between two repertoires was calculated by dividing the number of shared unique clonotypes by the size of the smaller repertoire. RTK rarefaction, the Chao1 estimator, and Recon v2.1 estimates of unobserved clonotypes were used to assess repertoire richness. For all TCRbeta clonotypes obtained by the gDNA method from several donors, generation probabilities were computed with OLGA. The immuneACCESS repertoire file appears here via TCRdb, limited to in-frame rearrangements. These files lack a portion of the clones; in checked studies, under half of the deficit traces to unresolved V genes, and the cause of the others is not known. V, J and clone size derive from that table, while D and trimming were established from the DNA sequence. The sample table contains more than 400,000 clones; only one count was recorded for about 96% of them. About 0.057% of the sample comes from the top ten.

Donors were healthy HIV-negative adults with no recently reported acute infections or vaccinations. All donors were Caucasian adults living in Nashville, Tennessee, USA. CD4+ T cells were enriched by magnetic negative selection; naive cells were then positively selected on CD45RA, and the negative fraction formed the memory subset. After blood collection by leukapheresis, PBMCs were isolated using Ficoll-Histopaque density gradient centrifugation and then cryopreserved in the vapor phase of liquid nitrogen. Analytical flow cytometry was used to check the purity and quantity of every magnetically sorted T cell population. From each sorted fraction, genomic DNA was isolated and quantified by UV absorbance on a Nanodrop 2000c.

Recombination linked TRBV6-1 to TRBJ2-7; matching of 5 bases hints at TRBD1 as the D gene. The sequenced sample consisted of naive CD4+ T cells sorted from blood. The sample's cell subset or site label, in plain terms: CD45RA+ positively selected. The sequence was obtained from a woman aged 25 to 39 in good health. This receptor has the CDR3 CASRERTLTYEQYF. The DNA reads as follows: TGTGCCAGCAGAGAAAGGACACTGACTTACGAGCAGTACTTC.